The T cell receptor beta chain described here comes from a study of T-cell memory formation after mild COVID-19. Study at large: TCR clusters showed largely donor specificity. Study findings and constraints: Whether second-wave clones peaking at day 37 were SARS-CoV-2 specific went unconfirmed.

This clonotype was found a few times. Its matching antigen is unknown. Using its own MiXCR run on the 5' RACE reads, TCRdb lists one record per CDR3 protein. The sample records approximately 99,000 distinct CDR3 sequences, roughly a sixth being singletons. The CDR3 loop spans 14 amino acids. V was shortened by 5 bases and J by 7 bases, with 15 bases between the two germline ends. This TCR came from a man aged 18 to 30 who had mild COVID-19 (a few samples of this study predate the infection). Cell type and time point are not known. The chain employs TRBV12-3 or TRBV12-4 and TRBJ2-1; TRBD1 is a possible D gene (5 bases). Sequenced: PBMCs or a T cell subset sorted from them (not recorded which). The CDR3 is CASSPRQISNEQFF. DNA for the CDR3: TGTGCCAGCAGTCCTCGACAGATTTCAAATGAGCAGTTCTTC.